This paragraph reports one T cell receptor beta chain. The antigen is unknown. This entry belongs to a study of lymphopenia after photon versus proton radiotherapy. Overall study findings and caveats: Photon-treated patients lost naive T cells and TCR diversity; proton-treated stayed stable. Oligoclonal CD8+ Temra expansion after nadir drove photon patients' diversity drop.

Germline loops: CDR1 SGHRS, CDR2 YFSETQ. J lost 7 bases, V lost 2 bases, and 8 bases had no gene match. This CDR3 spans 14 amino acids. TCRdb's copy holds only in-frame clones and misses some; the assay was immunoSEQ multiplex PCR. The table has 150,000 to 200,000 clones, 88% seen once. This sequence joins TRBV5-1 and TRBJ1-1; 7 positions agree with TRBD1. The sequence was collected from a man aged 45-60 years with gastric cancer. The starting material was peripheral blood, obtained from a patient treated with photon-based radiotherapy. CDR3 region: CASSFSGQVFEAFF. CDR3 DNA: TGCGCCAGCAGCTTCTCAGGACAGGTCTTTGAAGCTTTCTTT.